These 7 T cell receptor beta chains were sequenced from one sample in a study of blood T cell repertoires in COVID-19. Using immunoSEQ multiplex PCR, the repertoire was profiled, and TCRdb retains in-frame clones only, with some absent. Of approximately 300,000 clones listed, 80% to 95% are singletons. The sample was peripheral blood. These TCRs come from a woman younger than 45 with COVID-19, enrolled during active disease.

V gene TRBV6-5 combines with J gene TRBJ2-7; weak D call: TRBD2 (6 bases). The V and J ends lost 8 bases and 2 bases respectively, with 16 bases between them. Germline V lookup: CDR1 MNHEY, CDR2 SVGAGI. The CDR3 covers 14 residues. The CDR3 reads CASRDRDFPYEQYF. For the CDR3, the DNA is TGTGCCAGCCGGGACCGGGACTTCCCCTACGAGCAGTACTTC.

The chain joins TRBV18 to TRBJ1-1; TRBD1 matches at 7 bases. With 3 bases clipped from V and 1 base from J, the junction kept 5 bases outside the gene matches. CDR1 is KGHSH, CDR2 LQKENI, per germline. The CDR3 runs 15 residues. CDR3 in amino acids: CASSPGGTANTEAFF. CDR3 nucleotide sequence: TGTGCCAGCTCACCCGGAGGGACAGCGAACACTGAAGCTTTCTTT.

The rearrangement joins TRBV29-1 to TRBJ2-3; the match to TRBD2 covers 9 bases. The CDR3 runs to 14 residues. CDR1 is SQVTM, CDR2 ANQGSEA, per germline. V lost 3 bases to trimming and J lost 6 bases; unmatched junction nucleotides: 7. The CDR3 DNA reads TGCAGCGTTGAGATAGCGGGGGTAAGGGATACGCAGTATTTT. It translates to CSVEIAGVRDTQYF.

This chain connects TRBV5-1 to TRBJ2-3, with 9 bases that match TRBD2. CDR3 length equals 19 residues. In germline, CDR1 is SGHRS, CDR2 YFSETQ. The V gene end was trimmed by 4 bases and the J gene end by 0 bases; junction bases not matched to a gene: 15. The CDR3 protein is CASSHEPLRGRGSTDTQYF. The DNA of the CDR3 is TGCGCCAGCAGCCACGAGCCCCTCCGCGGGAGGGGGAGCACAGATACGCAGTATTTT.

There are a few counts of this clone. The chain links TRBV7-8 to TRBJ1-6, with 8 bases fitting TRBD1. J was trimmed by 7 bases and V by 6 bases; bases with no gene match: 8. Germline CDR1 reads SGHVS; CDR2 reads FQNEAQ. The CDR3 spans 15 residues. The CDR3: CASRPGQEKNSPLHF. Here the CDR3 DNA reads TGTGCCAGCAGACCGGGACAGGAGAAAAATTCACCCCTCCACTTT.

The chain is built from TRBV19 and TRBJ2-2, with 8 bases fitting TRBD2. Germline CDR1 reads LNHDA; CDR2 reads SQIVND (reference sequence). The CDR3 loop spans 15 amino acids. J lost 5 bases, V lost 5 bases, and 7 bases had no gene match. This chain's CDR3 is CASSEAGGDTGELFF. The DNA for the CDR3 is TGTGCCAGTAGTGAGGCGGGAGGAGATACCGGGGAGCTGTTTTTT.

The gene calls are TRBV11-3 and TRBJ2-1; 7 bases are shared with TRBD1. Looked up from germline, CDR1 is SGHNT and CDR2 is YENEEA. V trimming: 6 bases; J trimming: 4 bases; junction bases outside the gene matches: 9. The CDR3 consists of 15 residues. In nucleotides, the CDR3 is TGTGCCAGCAGTTTGGGGACAGAACCATACAATGAGCAGTTCTTC. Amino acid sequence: CASSLGTEPYNEQFF.